The 10 T cell receptor beta chains in this list originate from one sample, sequenced in a study of vaccination effects on CD4 cells after COVID-19 (dated by TCRdb to between 2021 and 2024). For these receptors, no antigen is known. The library was built by means of the immunoSEQ multiplex PCR assay. TCRdb took this table from immuneACCESS and kept in-frame rearrangements with V and J called. Such tables lack part of the clones; where checked against another copy, unresolved V genes explain under half of the gap, and the rest is unexplained. Here the sample has roughly 52,000 clones; roughly two thirds occur a single time. 15% to 20% of the sample comes from the top ten. In the ViraFEST assay, PBMC were stimulated with viral peptide pools, and TCR sequencing was then used to find antigen-specific CD4+ T cell clonotypes based on their expansion. After around ten days of culture, CD4+ T cells were isolated with the EasySep CD4+ T cell isolation kit. The absence of prior SARS-CoV-2 infection in healthy vaccine recipients was confirmed by negative nucleocapsid antibodies before and after vaccination.

This material consisted of CD4+ T cells from PBMCs cultured with SARS-CoV-2 spike peptides, taken before COVID-19 vaccination. Taken with the paper, the label for cell subset or site translates to: SARS-CoV-2 spike overlapping peptide pool stimulation. The source of these receptors is a human donor who received a COVID-19 vaccine.

V usage is TRBV10-3 and J usage is TRBJ1-2; TRBD1 aligns across 7 bases. The junction had 8 bases not matched to a gene; V was cut back by 6 bases and J by 4 bases. The CDR3 loop spans 14 amino acids. CDR1 is ENHRY, CDR2 SYGVKD, per germline. The CDR3 nucleotides read TGTGCCATCAGCTCAGGGGGGAGGGGCTATGGCTACACCTTC. As protein: CAISSGGRGYGYTF.

V gene TRBV18 combines with J gene TRBJ2-1, with D perhaps TRBD2 (6 bases). Deletions cut 0 bases from V and 11 bases from J, with 14 bases between. CDR3 length: 14 amino acids. Germline V lookup: CDR1 KGHSH, CDR2 LQKENI. Here the CDR3 reads CASSPPTGTDKQFF. CDR3 bases: TGTGCCAGCTCACCACCCACCGGGACTGATAAGCAGTTCTTC.

The chain recombines TRBV20-1 with TRBJ2-1, with 11 bases aligning to TRBD2. CDR3 length equals 15 residues. The junction had 6 bases not matched to a gene; V was cut back by 3 bases and J by 5 bases. The germline V gene has CDR1 DFQATT and CDR2 SNEGSKA (reference sequence). The CDR3 here is CSASGLAGGNNEQFF. The CDR3, as DNA: TGCAGTGCTAGTGGGTTAGCGGGAGGGAACAATGAGCAGTTCTTC.

V gene TRBV2 combines with J gene TRBJ1-3, with 7 positions matching TRBD1. Germline V lookup: CDR1 SNHLY, CDR2 FYNNEI. Trimming at V came to 8 bases and at J to 4 bases, leaving 8 bases not matched to a gene. The CDR3 has 14 residues. The CDR3 nucleotides read TGTGCCAGCCGAGGGGGCGCGGGGGGAAACACCATATATTTT. It encodes CASRGGAGGNTIYF.

The J gene is TRBJ1-5, the V gene TRBV24-1; 9 nucleotides align to TRBD1. CDR1 KGHDR and CDR2 SFDVKD come from the germline V gene. V lost 0 bases, J lost 4 bases, and 3 bases stayed unmatched. The CDR3 has 16 residues. CDR3 protein: CATSDLRGQGNQPQHF. CDR3 nucleotides: TGTGCCACCAGTGATTTGCGGGGACAGGGTAATCAGCCCCAGCATTTT.

This sequence joins TRBV5-1 and TRBJ2-2; D perhaps matches TRBD2 (5 bases). The CDR3 runs to 15 residues. With 2 bases removed from V and 5 bases from J, the gap between germline ends came to 13 bases. Looked up from germline, CDR1 is SGHRS and CDR2 is YFSETQ. The CDR3 spells CASSFGRTGTGELFF. CDR3 coding DNA: TGCGCCAGCAGCTTCGGGCGGACTGGGACCGGGGAGCTGTTTTTT.

This clone was recorded a few times. J is TRBJ1-2 and V is TRBV18; TRBD1 agrees at 7 bases. The germline V gene has CDR1 KGHSH and CDR2 LQKENI. The CDR3 spans 13 residues. The V gene end was trimmed by 3 bases and the J gene end by 5 bases; junction bases not matched to a gene: 3. CDR3 amino acids: CASSPSGGYGYTF. CDR3 nucleotide sequence: TGTGCCAGCTCACCTTCAGGGGGATATGGCTACACCTTC.

The chain has TRBV11-2 and TRBJ2-2, with 8 bases matching TRBD1. CDR1 and CDR2 from the germline V gene are SGHAT and FQNNGV. The CDR3 is 17 residues long. V dropped 2 bases and J dropped 0; count of bases not matched to a gene: 5. The CDR3 sequence: CASSLLVGQANTGELFF. CDR3 nucleotides: TGTGCCAGCAGCTTATTGGTGGGACAGGCGAACACCGGGGAGCTGTTTTTT.

The chain combines TRBV5-4 with TRBJ2-6; TRBD2 aligns across 7 bases. CDR3 length: 16 amino acids. CDR1 is SGHNT and CDR2 is YYREEE in the germline V gene (reference sequence). Trimming at V came to 7 bases and at J to 0 bases, leaving 7 bases not matched to a gene. CDR3 DNA sequence: TGTGCCAGCGCCCACGGGGGGTACTCTGGGGCCAACGTCCTGACTTTC. It yields the protein CASAHGGYSGANVLTF.

The V gene is TRBV27, the J gene TRBJ1-2, with D tentatively TRBD1 (6 bases). The V end was cut by 5 bases, the J end by 8 bases, with 15 bases between. The CDR3 totals 13 residues. Germline loops: CDR1 MNHEY, CDR2 SMNVEV (reference sequence). The CDR3 nucleotides are TGTGCCAGCAGTCCGGGGGGGGCCAGGGGCTACACCTTC. As protein: CASSPGGARGYTF.